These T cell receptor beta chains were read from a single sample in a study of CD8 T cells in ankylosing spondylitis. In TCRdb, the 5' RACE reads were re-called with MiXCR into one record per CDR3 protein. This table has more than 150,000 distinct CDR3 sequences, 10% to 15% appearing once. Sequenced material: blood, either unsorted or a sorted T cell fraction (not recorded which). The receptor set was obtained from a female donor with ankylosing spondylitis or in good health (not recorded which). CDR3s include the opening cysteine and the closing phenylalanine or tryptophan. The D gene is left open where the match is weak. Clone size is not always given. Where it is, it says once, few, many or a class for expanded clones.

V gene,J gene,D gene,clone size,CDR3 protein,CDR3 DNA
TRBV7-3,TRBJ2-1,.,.,CASSLSVSGGYNKQFF,TGTGCCAGCAGCTTAAGTGTTAGCGGAGGTTACAATAAGCAGTTCTTC
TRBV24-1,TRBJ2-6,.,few,CATSDAGSTGANVLTF,TGTGCCACCAGTGATGCCGGGTCCACTGGGGCCAACGTCCTGACTTTC
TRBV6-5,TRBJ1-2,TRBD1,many,CASRRTGEGYTF,TGTGCCAGCAGGAGGACAGGGGAAGGCTACACCTTC
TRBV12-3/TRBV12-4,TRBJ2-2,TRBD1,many,CASSSRDRGTGELFF,TGTGCCAGCAGTTCCCGGGACAGGGGCACCGGGGAGCTGTTTTTT
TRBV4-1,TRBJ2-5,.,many,CASSQDGRRETQYF,TGCGCCAGCAGCCAAGATGGGAGGAGGGAGACCCAGTACTTC
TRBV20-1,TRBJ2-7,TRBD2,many,CSARPWVAGSYEQYF,TGCAGTGCTAGACCGTGGGTAGCGGGTTCCTACGAGCAGTACTTC
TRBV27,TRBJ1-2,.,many,CASRERWGSNYGYTF,TGTGCCAGCAGGGAACGGTGGGGCAGTAACTATGGCTACACCTTC
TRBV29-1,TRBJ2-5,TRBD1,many,CSVEPDRGRSETQYF,TGCAGCGTTGAACCGGACAGGGGAAGGTCGGAGACCCAGTACTTC
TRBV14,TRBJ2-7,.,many,CASSQELGAYEQYF,TGTGCCAGCAGCCAAGAACTCGGAGCCTACGAGCAGTACTTC
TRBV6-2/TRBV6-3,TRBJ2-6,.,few,CASTLFGAYGANVLTF,TGTGCCAGCACCTTATTTGGGGCGTATGGGGCCAACGTCCTGACTTTC
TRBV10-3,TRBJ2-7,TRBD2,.,CAISDRGRDLYEQYF,TGTGCCATCAGTGATCGCGGGAGGGATCTCTACGAGCAGTACTTC
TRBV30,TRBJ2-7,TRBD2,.,CAWSGLAGDEQYF,TGTGCCTGGTCGGGACTAGCGGGAGACGAGCAGTACTTC
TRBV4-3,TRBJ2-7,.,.,CASSQEGGLYEQYF,TGCGCCAGCAGCCAAGAAGGTGGTCTTTACGAGCAGTACTTC
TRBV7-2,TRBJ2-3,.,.,CASSLVSVYSTVTQYF,TGTGCCAGCAGCTTAGTTTCGGTCTACAGCACAGTTACGCAGTATTTT
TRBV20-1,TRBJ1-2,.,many,CSARGGLNYGYTF,TGCAGTGCTAGAGGGGGGCTAAACTATGGCTACACCTTC
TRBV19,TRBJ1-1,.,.,CASSPPFGLNTEAFF,TGTGCCAGTAGTCCACCGTTTGGACTGAACACTGAAGCTTTCTTT
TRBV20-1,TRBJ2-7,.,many,CSASIGGGYEQYF,TGCAGTGCTAGCATAGGGGGAGGATACGAGCAGTACTTC